This T cell receptor (beta chain) was documented in a study of beta chain features in type 1 diabetes. As for the study in general: Patient and healthy donor groups were alike in age, gender and cell yields.

What was sequenced were expressed TCRB transcripts, since all of the isolated RNA had been reverse transcribed. Repertoires were generated with immunoSEQ multiplex PCR, while TCRdb's copy carries only in-frame clones and drops some. The sample contains about 200,000 clones, approximately 11% of which appear only once. Study conclusions and caveats: In comparison with healthy donors, patients had naive, central memory and Treg TCRB repertoires that appeared more similar.

CDR1 and CDR2 from the germline V gene are KGHSH and LQKENI. The CDR3 sequence is 17 residues long. The V end was cut by 1 base, the J end by 4 bases, with 17 bases between. This clone has more than one count but fewer than ten. Its antigen is still unknown. The chain recombines TRBV18 with TRBJ2-1, with D perhaps TRBD1 (5 bases). The source of this sequence is a man in his late teens or twenties in good health. Sequenced material: central memory CD4+ T cells from blood. CDR3 loop: CASSPQNGRAPYNEQFF. CDR3 in DNA: TGTGCCAGCTCACCACAGAACGGCAGGGCCCCTTACAATGAGCAGTTCTTC.